This record concerns one T cell receptor (beta chain) sequence. Antigen: not known. Trimming shortened V by 0 bases and J by 3 bases, and 12 bases separated the two germline ends. The CDR3 is 15 amino acids. The germline gives CDR1 SGDLS, CDR2 YYNGEE. Second doses were pooled across both intervals (about 4 or about 12 weeks). The data originate from a study of T cell responses to AZD1222 COVID-19 vaccine. Findings of the study overall: Donors skewed white British and female; clonal diversity was possibly underestimated. Across the whole spike, CD4 TCRs peaked at regions 160-218 and 743-854. Regions left unmutated in variants are reportedly the target of nearly half of spike-specific TCRs.

Only in-frame clones appear in the TCRdb table, and some are missing; sequencing was by immunoSEQ multiplex PCR. Among approximately 130,000 clones listed, around 90% were seen once. The receptor's source is an adult who received the AZD1222 COVID-19 vaccine. The chain couples TRBV9 to TRBJ2-5; tentative D call: TRBD1 (6 bases). Material: peripheral blood, obtained 28 days after the second AZD1222 dose. The CDR3 here is CASSVGAGDEETQYF. The CDR3 DNA is TGTGCCAGCAGCGTAGGGGCAGGGGATGAAGAGACCCAGTACTTC.